Presented here are 23 T cell receptor beta chains from one specimen sequenced in a study of OX40 agonist ivuxolimab in advanced cancers. Sequencing used immunoSEQ multiplex PCR; TCRdb keeps in-frame clones, though not all of them. The sample lists 84,000 or so clones; approximately 84% were seen once. Here the sequenced sample was CD4+ or CD8+ T cells sorted from blood, taken in a trial of the OX40 agonist ivuxolimab. The receptors derive from an adult with an advanced solid tumor such as melanoma, head and neck, liver or kidney cancer.

The chain recombines TRBV19 with TRBJ1-5, with D unresolved. The germline V and J ends were trimmed by 10 bases and 1 base, with 17 bases remaining between them. The CDR3 covers 15 residues. The germline V gene has CDR1 LNHDA and CDR2 SQIVND (reference sequence). DNA for the CDR3: TGTGCCACTAATGAATACCCGAGGAGCAATCAGCCCCAGCATTTT. It codes for CATNEYPRSNQPQHF.

This clone was seen a single time. The chain has TRBV6-5 and TRBJ2-3, with 9 bases aligning to TRBD1. The length of the CDR3 is 16 residues. Germline V CDR1 and CDR2: MNHEY, SVGAGI. Trimming took 2 bases from V and 5 from J; bases not matched to a gene: 8. DNA for the CDR3: TGTGCCAGCAGTTACGCTACAGGGGGCTATGTAGATACGCAGTATTTT. As protein: CASSYATGGYVDTQYF.

This chain connects TRBV5-1 to TRBJ2-5; 8 nucleotides align to TRBD1. After removal of 5 bases from V and 1 base from J, the junction contained 4 bases not matched to a gene. CDR3 length: 14 amino acids. Germline CDR1 SGHRS, CDR2 YFSETQ. In DNA form, the CDR3 reads TGCGCCAGCAGTCAGGGGGCGAGCCAAGAGACCCAGTACTTC. This translates into CASSQGASQETQYF.

The chain links TRBV25-1 to TRBJ2-5; D is uncertain. There are 12 residues in the CDR3. V was cut by 0 bases and J by 7 bases, with 6 bases left in between. Germline V gene lookup returns CDR1 MGHDK and CDR2 SYGVNS. The CDR3 bases are TGTGCCAGCAGTGAATATATATTGACCCAGTACTTC. Translated, it gives CASSEYILTQYF. The variable domain in full, with the rest retrieved from reference TRBV25-1 and TRBJ2-5, is EADIYQTPRYLVIGTGKKITLECSQTMGHDKMYWYQQDPGMELHLIHYSYGVNSTEKGDLSSESTVSRIRTEHFPLTLESARPSHTSQYLCASSEYILTQYFGPGTRLLVL.

This clone has a handful of counts. This rearrangement joins TRBV4-3 to TRBJ2-7, with 7 bases that match TRBD2. J was trimmed by 7 bases and V by 0 bases; bases with no gene match: 6. The CDR3 has 14 amino acids. Germline V gives CDR1 LGHNA, CDR2 YSLEER. The CDR3: CASSQETGGDEQYF. The DNA of the CDR3 is TGCGCCAGCAGCCAAGAAACGGGGGGTGATGAGCAGTACTTC.

CDR3 DNA: TGTGCCAGCACCCCGGGGACCAATAATTCACCCCTCCACTTT. Its protein product is CASTPGTNNSPLHF. This chain uses TRBV7-2 with TRBJ1-6; weak D call: TRBD1 (5 bases). V shed 7 bases and J shed 5 bases, with 12 bases lying between them. This CDR3 region has 14 residues. Germline-derived CDR1 and CDR2 are SGHTA and FQGNSA. The whole variable domain, remainder taken from reference TRBV7-2 and TRBJ1-6, is GAGVSQSPSNKVTEKGKDVELRCDPISGHTALYWYRQSLGQGLEFLIYFQGNSAPDKSGLPSDRFSAERTGGSVSTLTIQRTQQEDSAVYLCASTPGTNNSPLHFGNGTRLTVT.

The J gene is TRBJ1-6, the V gene TRBV27; perhaps TRBD1 as D (6 bases). Trimming shortened V by 4 bases and J by 6 bases, and 13 bases separated the two germline ends. Looked up from germline, CDR1 is MNHEY and CDR2 is SMNVEV (reference sequence). This CDR3 contains 15 residues. In DNA, the CDR3 is TGTGCCAGCAGTTCGCCGGACAGCTTTAATTCACCCCTCCACTTT. Its translation: CASSSPDSFNSPLHF.

The rearrangement links TRBV2 to TRBJ2-7; 8 bases match TRBD1. V dropped 6 bases and J dropped 2; count of bases not matched to a gene: 6. The CDR3 covers 14 residues. Germline V lookup: CDR1 SNHLY, CDR2 FYNNEI. CDR3 sequence reads: CASRAGQAPYEQYF. The CDR3 coding sequence is TGTGCCAGCAGGGCGGGACAGGCCCCCTACGAGCAGTACTTC.

The chain couples TRBV6-5 to TRBJ1-2; 8 bases align to TRBD1. Germline CDR1 MNHEY, CDR2 SVGAGI. The ends lost 0 bases at V and 4 bases at J; junction bases unmatched: 7. The CDR3 extends over 16 amino acids. The CDR3 here is CASSYSLTGAIYGYTF. In DNA form, the CDR3 reads TGTGCCAGCAGTTACTCATTGACAGGGGCGATCTATGGCTACACCTTC.

V is TRBV7-9 and J is TRBJ1-2; TRBD1 agrees at 9 bases. J lost 4 bases, V lost 1 base, and 10 bases had no gene match. Germline-derived CDR1 and CDR2 are SEHNR and FQNEAQ (reference sequence). The CDR3 consists of 17 residues. CDR3 DNA sequence: TGTGCCAGCAGCTTAGAGGTCGGACAGGGGACGTTCTATGGCTACACCTTC. Amino acids: CASSLEVGQGTFYGYTF.

The CDR3 nucleotides read TGCAGCGTTGCTATTCCGGGGGCACCATCGGAGCAGTACTTC. Protein: CSVAIPGAPSEQYF. The V gene is TRBV29-1, the J gene TRBJ2-7; possibly TRBD1 or TRBD2 for D (6 bases each). The CDR3 sequence is 14 residues long. V lost 4 bases, J lost 7 bases, and 20 bases lay in between. Germline CDR1 is SQVTM and CDR2 is ANQGSEA.

The chain couples TRBV7-8 to TRBJ1-1, with TRBD1 matching 7 bases. The CDR3 spans 12 residues. The ends lost 5 bases at V and 5 bases at J; junction bases unmatched: 2. Per germline, CDR1 SGHVS and CDR2 FQNEAQ. The CDR3 region has the DNA TGTGCCAGCAGCATACAGGGGACTGAAGCTTTCTTT. It specifies CASSIQGTEAFF.

The J gene is TRBJ1-4, the V gene TRBV9; a possible D gene is TRBD1 (6 bases). The V gene's germline CDR1 is SGDLS and CDR2 YYNGEE. The V end was cut by 1 base, the J end by 6 bases, with 13 bases between. The CDR3 has 15 amino acids. In DNA form, the CDR3 reads TGTGCCAGCAGCGTAACGTCAGGGGATTATGAAAAACTGTTTTTT. Protein sequence: CASSVTSGDYEKLFF.

The chain is built from TRBV5-6 and TRBJ2-7; D is possibly TRBD1 (5 bases). The CDR3 sequence is 12 residues long. Germline-derived CDR1 and CDR2 are SGHDT and YYEEEE. The ends were cut back, 7 bases at V and 2 bases at J, with 10 bases in the middle. CDR3 in amino acids: CASRKGAYEQYF. CDR3 DNA sequence: TGTGCCAGCCGAAAAGGGGCCTACGAGCAGTACTTC.

The chain employs TRBV5-1 and TRBJ2-3; tentative D call: TRBD2 (6 bases). Germline-derived CDR1 and CDR2 are SGHRS and YFSETQ. This CDR3 contains 18 residues. The V end lost 3 bases, the J end lost 0 bases, and 20 bases lay between the germline ends. CDR3 region: CASSSEPRRRGSTDTQYF. The CDR3 DNA is TGCGCCAGCAGCTCCGAGCCCAGGAGGCGGGGCAGCACAGATACGCAGTATTTT. Supplemented by reference TRBV5-1 and TRBJ2-3, the full variable domain reads KAGVTQTPRYLIKTRGQQVTLSCSPISGHRSVSWYQQTPGQGLQFLFEYFSETQRNKGNFPGRFSGRQFSNSRSEMNVSTLELGDSALYLCASSSEPRRRGSTDTQYFGPGTRLTVL.

The chain links TRBV7-9 to TRBJ1-6, with D maybe TRBD1 (6 bases). The CDR3 length is 13 residues. V dropped 8 bases and J dropped 13 bases, with 18 bases sitting between them. Germline CDR1 SEHNR, CDR2 FQNEAQ (reference sequence). Here the CDR3 DNA reads TGTGCCAGCGGTGCAGGGGCGGAAAGGCCCCTCCACTTT. This sequence encodes CASGAGAERPLHF.

The chain has TRBV12-5 and TRBJ2-5; the match to TRBD2 covers 15 bases. Germline V gives CDR1 LGHNT, CDR2 FRNRAP. V shed 5 bases and J 4 bases; nucleotides not matched to a gene: 8. CDR3 size: 17 residues. The CDR3 here is CASGHGTSGGPGETQYF. Here the CDR3 DNA reads TGTGCTAGTGGTCACGGGACTAGCGGGGGGCCGGGAGAGACCCAGTACTTC.

CDR3 nucleotides: TGTGCCAGCAGCCAAGATGGCTACGGACTAGCGGGGGGGGTCCTGGAGTATTTT. This gives the protein CASSQDGYGLAGGVLEYF. The rearrangement joins TRBV4-2 to TRBJ2-3, with 15 bases fitting TRBD2. With V trimmed by 0 bases and J by 13 bases, 14 bases remained unmatched. Per germline, CDR1 LGHNA and CDR2 YNFKEQ. The CDR3 is made up of 18 amino acids.

This chain uses TRBV2 with TRBJ2-2; D call uncertain. The CDR3 runs 14 residues. V lost 0 bases and J 5 bases, leaving 7 bases between the germline ends. Germline-derived CDR1 and CDR2 are SNHLY and FYNNEI. The CDR3 region has the DNA TGTGCCAGCAGTGAAGCCCTGTGGACCGGGGAGCTGTTTTTT. As protein: CASSEALWTGELFF.

CDR3 DNA sequence: TGTGCCAGCAGCTCTTCCGGACTAGCGGGGGTTAATGAGCAGTTCTTC. Protein: CASSSSGLAGVNEQFF. This chain connects TRBV9 to TRBJ2-1; 13 positions match TRBD2. Germline V gene lookup returns CDR1 SGDLS and CDR2 YYNGEE. This CDR3 is 16 amino acids long. V trimming: 4 bases; J trimming: 7 bases; junction bases outside the gene matches: 8.

The genes are TRBV18 and TRBJ2-7, with D unclear. The CDR3 spans 13 residues. V was pared by 3 bases and J by 5 bases, with 11 bases between. Germline CDR1 KGHSH, CDR2 LQKENI. CDR3 in amino acids: CASSPSQVNEQYV. CDR3 DNA sequence: TGTGCCAGCTCACCTTCGCAGGTTAACGAGCAGTACGTC.

The gene calls are TRBV4-3 and TRBJ1-5; maybe TRBD1 (5 bases). Trimming left V 4 bases short and J 1 base short, with 11 bases between. CDR3 size: 15 residues. Germline assignment: CDR1 LGHNA and CDR2 YSLEER. This CDR3 is CASSPRVSSNQPQHF. As DNA, the CDR3 is TGCGCCAGCAGCCCCAGGGTGTCGAGCAATCAGCCCCAGCATTTT.

The chain combines TRBV7-3 with TRBJ2-3; D not resolved. The ends were cut back, 5 bases at V and 0 bases at J, with 18 bases in the middle. Per germline, CDR1 SGHTA and CDR2 FQGTGA. The CDR3 runs to 17 residues. The CDR3: CASSPFTRAASTDTQYF. Written as DNA, the CDR3 is TGTGCCAGCAGCCCATTCACCCGGGCCGCCAGCACAGATACGCAGTATTTT.